This section outlines one TCR beta chain sequence together with its context. Its antigen is currently unknown. This sample was taken from a study of T cell repertoires in cytomegalovirus infection. The overall study: Carrying CMV and the relevant HLA type showed in public TCR beta signatures. Overall study results and limits: Totalled public TCR beta family frequency picked out people who carried CMV plus the relevant HLA. HLA-C-restricted TCR beta clonotypes specific for CMV led the ex vivo response.

The CDR3 contains 13 residues. Trimming left V 5 bases short and J 4 bases short, with 11 bases between. TCRdb independently ran MiXCR on the reads; one entry per CDR3 protein. The sample records roughly 110,000 distinct CDR3 sequences, roughly a tenth being singletons. This receptor was identified in a human donor in good health (CMV status not recorded). Some clones in this sample may be carry-over from other donors' samples. Sequenced input: PBMCs, sequenced either directly or after in vitro stimulation (not recorded which). The chain joins TRBV12-3 or TRBV12-4 to TRBJ1-2; D may be TRBD1 (6 bases). The CDR3 protein is CASSRTEGYGYTF. CDR3 sequence (DNA): TGTGCCAGCAGTCGGACAGAGGGCTATGGCTACACCTTC.